A selection of T cell receptor beta chains follows, all from one sample in a study of cytomegalovirus exposure and HLA in healthy donors. Assay used: immunoSEQ multiplex PCR; TCRdb lists only in-frame clones, some missing. The table records some 110,000 clones, 65% to 75% of them present only once. The sample was PBMCs. These receptors all come from a woman aged 50 to 65 in good health and CMV-seropositive. Both conserved end residues are part of each CDR3. A D gene is named only where the DNA matches it firmly. Size values are once, few and many counts, or a class for expanded clones, and some rows have none.

d_gene	v_gene	j_gene	abundance	CDR3aa	CDR3nt
NA	TRBV27	TRBJ1-1	NA	CASGLQGANTEAFF	TGTGCCAGCGGCCTACAGGGAGCGAACACTGAAGCTTTCTTT
NA	TRBV19	TRBJ2-6	once	CASSPGPGANVLTF	TGTGCCAGTAGTCCAGGGCCTGGGGCCAACGTCCTGACTTTC
TRBD1	TRBV5-1	TRBJ2-3	NA	CASSWGQGASSTDTQYF	TGCGCCAGCAGCTGGGGACAGGGGGCATCTAGCACAGATACGCAGTATTTT
NA	TRBV10-3	TRBJ1-2	few	CAISELQQESNYGYTF	TGTGCCATCAGTGAGCTTCAGCAGGAATCTAACTATGGCTACACCTTC
NA	TRBV4-3	TRBJ2-7	few	CASSQQLGQPEQYF	TGCGCCAGCAGCCAACAACTTGGACAGCCCGAGCAGTACTTC
TRBD2	TRBV29-1	TRBJ2-7	NA	CSVRAGGPGEQYF	TGCAGCGTGCGAGCGGGGGGGCCAGGCGAGCAGTACTTC
TRBD2	TRBV27	TRBJ2-7	NA	CASSLGGGIISYEQYF	TGTGCCAGCAGTTTAGGGGGAGGGATTATTTCCTACGAGCAGTACTTC
NA	TRBV5-6	TRBJ1-4	NA	CASSSIGGGDEKLFF	TGTGCCAGCTCATCGATTGGGGGGGGCGATGAAAAACTGTTTTTT
NA	TRBV18	TRBJ1-5	NA	CASSPMDAGNQPQHF	TGTGCCAGCTCACCAATGGACGCGGGAAATCAGCCCCAGCATTTT
NA	TRBV4-3	TRBJ1-6	NA	CASSQATESSYNSPLHF	TGCGCCAGCAGCCAAGCAACAGAGAGCTCCTATAATTCACCCCTCCACTTT
NA	TRBV19	TRBJ1-1	NA	CASSLGQGIMNTEAFF	TGTGCCAGTAGTTTAGGTCAGGGGATAATGAACACTGAAGCTTTCTTT
TRBD1	TRBV19	TRBJ2-7	NA	CASASTGTSYEQYF	TGTGCCAGCGCCTCGACAGGGACCTCCTACGAGCAGTACTTC
NA	TRBV7-9	TRBJ2-5	NA	CSSSSVMETQYF	TGTTCCAGCAGCTCGGTTATGGAGACCCAGTACTTC
NA	TRBV7-9	TRBJ1-2	NA	CASSLASGDNYGYTF	TGTGCCAGCAGCTTAGCGTCGGGGGACAACTATGGCTACACCTTC
TRBD2	TRBV29-1	TRBJ2-1	NA	CSGDSTGLANYNEQFF	TGCAGCGGCGATTCCACGGGACTAGCTAACTACAATGAGCAGTTCTTC
TRBD2	TRBV30	TRBJ2-7	NA	CAWRTSGYEQYF	TGTGCCTGGAGGACTAGCGGCTACGAGCAGTACTTC
TRBD2	TRBV30	TRBJ2-7	few	CAWSGGETYEQYF	TGTGCCTGGAGCGGGGGGGAGACCTACGAGCAGTACTTC
NA	TRBV7-8	TRBJ2-7	few	CASSQGLTYEQYF	TGTGCCAGCAGCCAAGGACTAACCTACGAGCAGTACTTC
NA	TRBV6-4	TRBJ1-1	NA	CASSARMNTEAFF	TGTGCCAGCAGTGCCAGAATGAACACTGAAGCTTTCTTT
NA	TRBV30	TRBJ1-3	once	CAWRIDRKVNTIYF	TGTGCCTGGAGGATAGACAGAAAAGTAAACACCATATATTTT
NA	TRBV10-2	TRBJ1-3	NA	CASSESGGGGNTIYF	TGCGCCAGCAGTGAGTCGGGGGGTGGTGGAAACACCATATATTTT
TRBD1	TRBV7-2	TRBJ1-1	NA	CASSLDGGQDTEAFF	TGTGCCAGCAGCTTAGATGGTGGACAGGACACTGAAGCTTTCTTT
NA	TRBV7-2	TRBJ1-1	few	CASSLPYYRVEAFF	TGTGCCAGCAGCTTACCCTACTACAGGGTTGAAGCTTTCTTT
TRBD2	TRBV9	TRBJ2-5	NA	CASSVGGGALSETQYF	TGTGCCAGCAGCGTAGGCGGGGGGGCCTTATCGGAGACCCAGTACTTC
NA	TRBV13	TRBJ2-3	NA	CASSPTGIGGDTQYF	TGTGCCAGCAGCCCGACAGGGATCGGAGGGGATACGCAGTATTTT
TRBD2	TRBV19	TRBJ2-1	NA	CASSLGLAGSNEQFF	TGTGCCAGTAGTCTCGGACTAGCGGGCAGCAATGAGCAGTTCTTC
TRBD1	TRBV19	TRBJ1-2	NA	CASHQNYWTGPHEGYTF	TGTGCCAGTCATCAGAATTATTGGACAGGGCCGCATGAGGGCTACACCTTC
NA	TRBV2	TRBJ1-3	NA	CASSEQITGNTIYF	TGTGCCAGCAGTGAACAGATTACTGGAAACACCATATATTTT
TRBD1	TRBV7-2	TRBJ1-1	NA	CASSTGQGLGETFF	TGTGCCAGCAGCACGGGACAGGGCTTAGGTGAAACTTTCTTT
NA	TRBV19	TRBJ1-5	NA	CASTFGGGTEPQHF	TGTGCCAGTACCTTCGGCGGGGGTACCGAGCCCCAGCATTTT
NA	TRBV7-2	TRBJ2-5	NA	CASSLVWGRGEETQYF	TGTGCCAGCAGCTTAGTTTGGGGCAGGGGAGAGGAGACCCAGTACTTC
NA	TRBV11-2	TRBJ1-1	few	CASSNRVPEAFF	TGTGCCAGCAGCAACAGGGTTCCTGAAGCTTTCTTT
TRBD1	TRBV29-1	TRBJ1-2	NA	CSAHDRDENYGYTF	TGCAGCGCTCACGACAGGGACGAGAACTATGGCTACACCTTC
NA	TRBV5-4	TRBJ1-1	few	CASSLSRGSNTEAFF	TGTGCCAGCAGCTTGAGTCGGGGATCGAACACTGAAGCTTTCTTT
TRBD1	TRBV2	TRBJ1-6	NA	CASSSPGGRSPLHF	TGTGCCAGCAGTTCACCAGGGGGTAGGTCACCCCTCCACTTT